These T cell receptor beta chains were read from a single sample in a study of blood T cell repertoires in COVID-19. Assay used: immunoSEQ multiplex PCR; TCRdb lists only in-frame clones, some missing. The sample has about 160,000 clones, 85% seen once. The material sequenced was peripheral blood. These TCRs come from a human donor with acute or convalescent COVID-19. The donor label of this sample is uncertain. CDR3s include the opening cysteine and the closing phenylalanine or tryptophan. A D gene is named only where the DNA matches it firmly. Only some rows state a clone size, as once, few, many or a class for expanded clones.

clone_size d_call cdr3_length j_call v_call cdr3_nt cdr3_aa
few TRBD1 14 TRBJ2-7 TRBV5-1 TGCGCCAGCAGCTCCGCGGGACAGGGGCTACAGCAGTACTTC CASSSAGQGLQQYF
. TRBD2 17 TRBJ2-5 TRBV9 TGTGCCAGCAGCGTGGGCGGGACTAGCGGGGGGGAAGAGACCCAGTACTTC CASSVGGTSGGEETQYF
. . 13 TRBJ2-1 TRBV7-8 TGTGCCAGCAGCCCGCAGGGTTACAATGAGCAGTTCTTC CASSPQGYNEQFF
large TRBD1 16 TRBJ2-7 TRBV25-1 TGTGCCAGCAGTGAAAAGACAGGGGAAAACCTATACGAGCAGTACTTC CASSEKTGENLYEQYF
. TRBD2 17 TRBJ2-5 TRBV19 TGTGCCAGTAGTCCAACTAGACTAGCGGGGGACCAAGAGACCCAGTACTTC CASSPTRLAGDQETQYF
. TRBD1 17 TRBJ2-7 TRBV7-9 TGTGCCAGCAGCTTAGGAGGGGAGGCAGGGGGCTCCAACGAGCAGTACTTC CASSLGGEAGGSNEQYF
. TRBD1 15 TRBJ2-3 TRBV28 TGTGCCAGCAATATGAGGGACAGTAGCACAGATACGCAGTATTTT CASNMRDSSTDTQYF
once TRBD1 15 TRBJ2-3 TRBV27 TGTGCCAGCAGCCTACAGGGGGTTAGGACAGATACGCAGTATTTT CASSLQGVRTDTQYF
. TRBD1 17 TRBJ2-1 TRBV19 TGTGCCAGTAGTGCGTACAAACCGGGACAGAGCTACAATGAGCAGTTCTTC CASSAYKPGQSYNEQFF
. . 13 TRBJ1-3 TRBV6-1 TGTGCCAGCAGTGAAGCCCCGGGAAACACCATATATTTT CASSEAPGNTIYF
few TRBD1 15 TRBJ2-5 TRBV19 TGTGCCAGTAGTACGGGACAGACCTTCCAAGAGACCCAGTACTTC CASSTGQTFQETQYF
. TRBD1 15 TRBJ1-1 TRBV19 TGTGCCAGTAGGGCATCGGACAGGGGGAACACTGAAGCTTTCTTT CASRASDRGNTEAFF
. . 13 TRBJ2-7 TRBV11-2 TGTGCCAGCAGCTTTAGTGGGAGCTCCGAGCAGTACTTC CASSFSGSSEQYF
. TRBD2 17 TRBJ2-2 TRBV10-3 TGTGCCATCAGTGGGGGGACTAGCGGATTGAACACCGGGGAGCTGTTTTTT CAISGGTSGLNTGELFF
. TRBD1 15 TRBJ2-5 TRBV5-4 TGTGCCAGCAGCTTCAGGACAGGGGGCGGGGAGACCCAGTACTTC CASSFRTGGGETQYF
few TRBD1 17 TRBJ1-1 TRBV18 TGTGCCAGCTCACCTTTTTTGGGACAGAAGACGAACACTGAAGCTTTCTTT CASSPFLGQKTNTEAFF
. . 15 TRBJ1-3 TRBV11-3 TGTGCCAGCAGCTTAACGGCAGGAGGAGGAAACACCATATATTTT CASSLTAGGGNTIYF
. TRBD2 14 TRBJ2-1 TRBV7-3 TGTGCCAGCAGCTTGACTAGCGGGGACTTTGAGCAGTTCTTC CASSLTSGDFEQFF
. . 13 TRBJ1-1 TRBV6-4 TGTGCCAAAAACCTCGGGTTTGGCACTGAAGCTTTCTTT CAKNLGFGTEAFF
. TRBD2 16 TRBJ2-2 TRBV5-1 TGCGCCAGCAGCCCCTCAGCGGGGACCAACACCGGGGAGCTGTTTTTT CASSPSAGTNTGELFF
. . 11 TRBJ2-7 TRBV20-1 TGCAGTGCTCCTCTTTCGTACGAGCAGTACTTC CSAPLSYEQYF
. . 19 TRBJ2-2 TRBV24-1 TGTGCCACCAGTGATCGGCCGGGACGGACTATTGCGAACACCGGGGAGCTGTTTTTT CATSDRPGRTIANTGELFF
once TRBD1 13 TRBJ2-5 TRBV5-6 TGTGCCAGCAGCAGAGGACAGGGGGAGACCCAGTACTTC CASSRGQGETQYF
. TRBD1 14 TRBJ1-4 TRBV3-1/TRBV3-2 TGTGCCAGCAGCCAACAGGGGGCGGGGGAAAAACTGTTTTTT CASSQQGAGEKLFF
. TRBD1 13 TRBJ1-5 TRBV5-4 TGTGCCAGCAGCTTACAGGGGACTCAGCCCCAGCATTTT CASSLQGTQPQHF
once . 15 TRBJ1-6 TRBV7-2 TGTGCCAGCAGCGGGGGGGGAGGGCTCAATTCACCCCTCCACTTT CASSGGGGLNSPLHF
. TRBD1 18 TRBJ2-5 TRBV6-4 TGTGCCAGCAGTGACTCAACGCTTGAGGGACAGGCCGGAGAGACCCAGTACTTC CASSDSTLEGQAGETQYF
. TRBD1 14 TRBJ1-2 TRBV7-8 TGTGCCAGCAGCTCGTGGACAGGGGACTATGGCTACACCTTC CASSSWTGDYGYTF
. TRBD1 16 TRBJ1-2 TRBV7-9 TGTGCCAGCACCAGGCTCGGGACAGGGGCTAACTATGGCTACACCTTC CASTRLGTGANYGYTF
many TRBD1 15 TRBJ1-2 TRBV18 TGTGCCAGCTCACCAGGACAGGGTATCTACTATGGCTACACCTTC CASSPGQGIYYGYTF
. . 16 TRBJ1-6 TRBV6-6 TGTGCCAGCAGAACTGGTCGGGGGGCTACATATTCACCCCTCCACTTT CASRTGRGATYSPLHF
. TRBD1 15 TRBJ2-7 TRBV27 TGTGCCAGCAGACCCTACCGGGACAGGTCCTACGAGCAGTACTTC CASRPYRDRSYEQYF
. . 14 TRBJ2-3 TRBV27 TGTGCCAGCAGTTTGTTCGGGAACACAGATACGCAGTATTTT CASSLFGNTDTQYF
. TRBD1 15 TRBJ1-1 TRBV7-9 TGTGCCAGCAGCTCGCCGCAGGGGGCGCGCGCTGAAGCTTTCTTT CASSSPQGARAEAFF
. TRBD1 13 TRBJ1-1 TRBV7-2 TGTGCCAGCAGCGCCAGGGGGAGCACTGAAGCTTTCTTT CASSARGSTEAFF
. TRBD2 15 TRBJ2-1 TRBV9 TGTGCCAGCAGCGTTAGCGGGGCGCCGGTGGATGAGCAGTTCTTC CASSVSGAPVDEQFF
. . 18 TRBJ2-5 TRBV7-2 TGTGCCAGCAGCTTAGGGGTCTGGGGGGACCCCTCAAGAGAGACCCAGTACTTC CASSLGVWGDPSRETQYF
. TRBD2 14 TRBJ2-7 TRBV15 TGTGCCACCAGCAGCGGACTAGCGGGTTACGAGCAGTACTTC CATSSGLAGYEQYF